Only a few counts were recorded for the clone carrying this T cell receptor beta chain. What it recognizes is unknown. These data belong to a study of CD8 T cells in ankylosing spondylitis. General study findings and limits: CD8+ by phenotype, disease-linked clones were relatively rare in peripheral blood. For ankylosing spondylitis blood, a TCR beta motif of 8 or 9 highly homologous variants appeared characteristic. Earlier studies detected some motif variants in reactive arthritis synovial fluid and blood.

Trimming removed 3 bases from V and 2 bases from J; junction bases left unmatched: 2. The germline V gene has CDR1 KGHSH and CDR2 LQKENI. The CDR3 extends over 14 amino acids. Each TCR beta library was made by quantitative 5'-RACE that incorporated molecular barcodes. Each CDR3 protein is one row after TCRdb ran MiXCR on the 5' RACE reads. This sample carries 800,000 to 900,000 distinct CDR3 sequences, 12% of them seen once, and the ten largest clones take 0.51%. This receptor was taken from a male donor with ankylosing spondylitis. Sequencing was done on a sample of blood, either unsorted or a sorted T cell fraction (not recorded which). The chain recombines TRBV18 with TRBJ2-7, with 9 bases identical to TRBD2. CDR3 bases: TGTGCCAGCTCACCGACTAGCGGCGCCTACGAGCAGTACTTC. It encodes CASSPTSGAYEQYF. The variable domain in full, completed from reference TRBV18 and TRBJ2-7, reads NAGVMQNPRHLVRRRGQEARLRCSPMKGHSHVYWYRQLPEEGLKFMVYLQKENIIDESGMPKERFSAEFPKEGPSILRIQQVVRGDSAAYFCASSPTSGAYEQYFGPGTRLTVT.